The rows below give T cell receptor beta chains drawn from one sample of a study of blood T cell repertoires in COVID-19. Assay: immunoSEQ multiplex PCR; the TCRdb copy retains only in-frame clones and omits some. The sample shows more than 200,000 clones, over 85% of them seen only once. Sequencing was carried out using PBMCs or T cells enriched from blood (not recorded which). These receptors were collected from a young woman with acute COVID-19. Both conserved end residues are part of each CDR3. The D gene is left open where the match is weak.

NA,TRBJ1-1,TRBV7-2,CASRTSGGSAEAFF,TGTGCCAGCAGAACGAGCGGTGGCTCCGCTGAAGCTTTCTTT
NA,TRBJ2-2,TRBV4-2,CASSHPGAGELFF,TGTGCCAGCAGCCACCCGGGTGCCGGGGAGCTGTTTTTT
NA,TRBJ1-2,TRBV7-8,CASSAITPTGNDYGYTF,TGTGCCAGCAGCGCAATTACACCCACAGGGAACGACTATGGCTACACCTTC
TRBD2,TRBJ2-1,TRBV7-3,CASSLIGLAGAIWNEQFF,TGTGCCAGCAGCTTAATCGGGCTAGCGGGGGCCATATGGAATGAGCAGTTCTTC
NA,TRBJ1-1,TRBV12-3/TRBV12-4,CASRDNRDTEAFF,TGTGCCAGCAGGGACAACAGGGACACTGAAGCTTTCTTT
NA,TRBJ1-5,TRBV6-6,CASSYSLGTNQPQHF,TGTGCCAGCAGTTACTCGTTGGGGACTAATCAGCCCCAGCATTTT
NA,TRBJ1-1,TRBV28,CASSHGTGGTEAFF,TGTGCCAGCAGCCATGGCACGGGGGGCACTGAAGCTTTCTTT
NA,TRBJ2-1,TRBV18,CASSPSGDNEQFF,TGTGCCAGCTCACCATCGGGGGACAATGAGCAGTTCTTC
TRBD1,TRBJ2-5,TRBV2,CASDGQGGKETQYF,TGTGCCAGCGATGGACAGGGGGGAAAAGAGACCCAGTACTTC
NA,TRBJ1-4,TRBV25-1,CASSRGGLKLFF,TGTGCCAGCAGTCGAGGAGGACTCAAACTGTTTTTT
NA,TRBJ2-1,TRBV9,CASSVVSSDKYNEQFF,TGTGCCAGCAGCGTAGTGTCTAGCGATAAATACAATGAGCAGTTCTTC
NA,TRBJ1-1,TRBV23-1,CASSQSRGEAFF,TGCGCCAGCAGTCAATCAAGGGGTGAAGCTTTCTTT
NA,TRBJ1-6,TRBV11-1,CASSFGQLLPLHF,TGTGCCAGCAGCTTTGGACAGCTCTTACCCCTCCACTTT
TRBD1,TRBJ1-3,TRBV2,CASSRQGDSGNTIYF,TGTGCCAGCAGCCGACAGGGCGACTCTGGAAACACCATATATTTT
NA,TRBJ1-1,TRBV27,CASSPRVWVLNTEAFF,TGTGCCAGCAGTCCCCGGGTTTGGGTATTGAACACTGAAGCTTTCTTT
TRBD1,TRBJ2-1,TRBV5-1,CASSIGTGVGNEQFF,TGCGCCAGCAGCATAGGGACAGGGGTTGGCAATGAGCAGTTCTTC
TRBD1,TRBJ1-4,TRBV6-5,CASSRDRNNEKLFF,TGTGCCAGCAGTCGGGACAGAAATAATGAAAAACTGTTTTTT
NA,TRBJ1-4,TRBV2,CASSATYPTQDLGEKLFF,TGTGCCAGCAGTGCCACATACCCAACACAGGATTTAGGGGAAAAACTGTTTTTT